One sample yielded the 9 T cell receptor beta chains listed below, sequenced in a study of cytomegalovirus exposure and HLA in healthy donors. Profiled with immunoSEQ multiplex PCR; TCRdb holds only in-frame clones, not every one. The sample has about 160,000 clones; about 90% are singletons. The sample was PBMCs. The receptors stem from a woman aged 18-30 years in good health and CMV-seropositive.

The chain joins TRBV2 to TRBJ1-3, with 7 bases aligning to TRBD1. The CDR3 covers 16 residues. With 6 bases clipped from V and 1 base from J, the junction kept 9 bases outside the gene matches. The germline CDR1 and CDR2 sequences are SNHLY and FYNNEI. Here the CDR3 reads CASRDRHKLSGNTIYF. The CDR3 coding sequence is TGTGCCAGCAGGGACAGGCACAAGTTATCTGGAAACACCATATATTTT.

This chain connects TRBV30 to TRBJ2-5; 12 positions agree with TRBD2. Germline V gene sequence: CDR1 GTSNPN, CDR2 SVGIG (reference sequence). Unmatched junction bases numbered 5, after V lost 1 base and J lost 5 bases. The CDR3 spans 15 residues. The CDR3 coding sequence is TGTGCCTGGAGTGCTAGCGGGAGGGTCAGGGAGACCCAGTACTTC. Encoded protein: CAWSASGRVRETQYF.

The sample holds a few counts of this clone. CDR3 protein: CASILSGIHTEAFF. Here the CDR3 DNA reads TGTGCCAGCATCCTCTCAGGGATCCACACTGAAGCTTTCTTT. This chain joins TRBV27 and TRBJ1-1; tentative D call: TRBD1 (5 bases). The CDR3 is 14 amino acids. From germline, CDR1 is MNHEY and CDR2 SMNVEV (reference sequence). The V and J ends lost 7 bases and 3 bases respectively, with 15 bases between them.

This chain links TRBV29-1 with TRBJ1-5; 11 bases map to TRBD1. CDR1 and CDR2 from the germline V gene are SQVTM and ANQGSEA. V lost 3 bases to trimming and J lost 6 bases; unmatched junction nucleotides: 1. CDR3 size: 13 residues. The CDR3: CSVEGQGGQPQHF. The DNA of the CDR3 is TGCAGCGTTGAGGGACAGGGGGGTCAGCCCCAGCATTTT.

This rearrangement joins TRBV19 to TRBJ2-1; the match to TRBD2 covers 9 bases. The CDR3 runs 14 residues. Germline CDR1 and CDR2: LNHDA and SQIVND (reference sequence). J was trimmed by 10 bases and V by 8 bases; bases with no gene match: 12. CDR3 sequence reads: CASSSAGGPREQFF. CDR3 nucleotide sequence: TGTGCCAGTTCCTCGGCGGGAGGGCCACGGGAGCAGTTCTTC.

The chain combines TRBV18 with TRBJ1-5, with TRBD1 as a possible D gene (6 bases). This CDR3 spans 15 amino acids. V shed 1 base and J shed 1 base, with 8 bases lying between them. The germline V gene encodes CDR1 KGHSH and CDR2 LQKENI. CDR3 in amino acids: CASSPLQGSNQPQHF. CDR3 bases: TGTGCCAGCTCACCACTACAGGGCAGCAATCAGCCCCAGCATTTT.

The chain combines TRBV29-1 with TRBJ2-2; tentatively, D is TRBD2 (6 bases). V was cut by 4 bases and J by 2 bases, with 8 bases left in between. Germline CDR1 and CDR2: SQVTM and ANQGSEA. The length of the CDR3 is 13 residues. CDR3 loop: CSVGGGNTGELFF. The CDR3 nucleotides read TGCAGCGTTGGGGGAGGAAACACCGGGGAGCTGTTTTTT.

The V gene is TRBV6-6, the J gene TRBJ2-7; tentative D call: TRBD1 (6 bases). Germline V CDR1 and CDR2: MNHNY, SVGAGI (reference sequence). The V and J ends lost 4 bases and 4 bases respectively, with 14 bases between them. This CDR3 comprises 14 residues. CDR3 nucleotide sequence: TGTGCCAGCAGTTTGACCGGGACACAGTACGAGCAGTACTTC. This gives the protein CASSLTGTQYEQYF.

The chain's CDR3 is CASSLRGIYTDTQYF. The CDR3 DNA reads as TGTGCCAGCAGCTTACGCGGGATCTACACAGATACGCAGTATTTT. The J gene is TRBJ2-3, the V gene TRBV7-6, with a possible D match to TRBD2 (6 bases). Germline V lookup: CDR1 SGHVS, CDR2 FNYEAQ. The CDR3 runs to 15 residues. The V gene lost 2 bases and the J gene lost 2 bases, with 11 bases spanning the gap.